A selection of T cell receptor beta chains follows, all from one sample in a study of Ad26.COV2.S vaccination and SARS-CoV-2 variants. Libraries were prepared by immunoSEQ multiplex PCR; TCRdb keeps only in-frame clonotypes and omits some of them. This sample has approximately 400,000 clones, with around 84% found just once. This specimen consisted of peripheral blood, obtained in a trial of Ad26.COV2.S vaccine versus placebo. The receptors shown here come from a person between 18 and 65 years old who received the Ad26.COV2.S COVID-19 vaccine or a placebo. CDR3s include the opening cysteine and the closing phenylalanine or tryptophan. The D gene is left open where the match is weak. Size values are once, few and many counts, or a class for expanded clones, and some rows have none.

abundance,j_gene,d_gene,v_gene,CDR3nt,CDR3aa
once,TRBJ1-2,NA,TRBV2,TGTGCCAGCTACCCGGGGCAGCGGGTGAGGGGCTACACCTTC,CASYPGQRVRGYTF
NA,TRBJ2-3,NA,TRBV6-2/TRBV6-3,TGTGCCAGCAGCCTCGTAGGGGTTGATACGCAGTATTTT,CASSLVGVDTQYF
NA,TRBJ1-5,NA,TRBV19,TGTGCCAGTAGTATAGTAAGGGCCGATCAGCCCCAGCATTTT,CASSIVRADQPQHF
NA,TRBJ1-1,NA,TRBV5-4,TGTGCCAGCAGCCCGAGTATAGCGAACACTGAAGCTTTCTTT,CASSPSIANTEAFF
NA,TRBJ2-4,NA,TRBV9,TGTGCCAGCAGCGGCCCTAGGGGTTGGGCCAAAAACATTCAGTACTTC,CASSGPRGWAKNIQYF
NA,TRBJ2-1,NA,TRBV19,TGTGCCAGTAGGCTGAGGCAGGAGTACAATGAGCAGTTCTTC,CASRLRQEYNEQFF
NA,TRBJ1-3,NA,TRBV18,TGTGCCAGCTCACCAGCTCCAGCTACTGGAAACACCATATATTTT,CASSPAPATGNTIYF
NA,TRBJ2-1,NA,TRBV5-1,TGCGCCAGCAGCTTTGGATCAAACAATGAGCAGTTCTTC,CASSFGSNNEQFF
NA,TRBJ2-1,TRBD2,TRBV7-2,TGTGCCAGCAGCAGGACTAGCGTTGAGCAGTTCTTC,CASSRTSVEQFF
NA,TRBJ1-1,NA,TRBV28,TGTGCCAGCAGTTTATATACGGGAAACACTGAAGCTTTCTTT,CASSLYTGNTEAFF
NA,TRBJ2-2,NA,TRBV10-3,TGTGCCATCAGAGGCCAGGGTGACGGGGAGCTGTTTTTT,CAIRGQGDGELFF
NA,TRBJ2-5,NA,TRBV7-2,TGTGCCAGCAGCTTATGGGTTAGCCCGGGGGAGACCCAGTACTTC,CASSLWVSPGETQYF
NA,TRBJ2-7,NA,TRBV7-9,TGTGCCAGCAGCTTCCCCCTGGAGGGCGAGCAGTACTTC,CASSFPLEGEQYF
NA,TRBJ2-1,NA,TRBV7-2,TGTGCCAGCAGTTTAACTCGGGACTCCGTCAATGAGCAGTTCTTC,CASSLTRDSVNEQFF